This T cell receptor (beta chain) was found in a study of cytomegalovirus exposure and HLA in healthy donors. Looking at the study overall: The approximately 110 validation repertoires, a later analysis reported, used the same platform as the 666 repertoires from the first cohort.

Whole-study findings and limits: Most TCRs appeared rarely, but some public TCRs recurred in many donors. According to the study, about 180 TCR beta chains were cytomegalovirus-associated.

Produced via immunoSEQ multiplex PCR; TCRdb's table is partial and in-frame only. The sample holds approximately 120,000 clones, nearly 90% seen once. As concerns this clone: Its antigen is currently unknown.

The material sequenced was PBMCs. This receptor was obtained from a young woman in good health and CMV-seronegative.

CDR3 DNA sequence: TGTGCCAGCAGCGTAGGGACTAGCGGGAGTCATGAGCAGTTCTTC. Translation: CASSVGTSGSHEQFF. The chain joins TRBV9 to TRBJ2-1; TRBD2 aligns across 13 bases. V lost 0 bases, J lost 8 bases, and 2 bases stayed unmatched. CDR1 SGDLS and CDR2 YYNGEE come from the germline V gene. The CDR3 has 15 amino acids.